This TCR beta chain is drawn from a study of beta chain features in type 1 diabetes. Overall study: Sorted cells from all samples, numbering 107,917,701, were examined. Broader study findings: Among all four CD4+ subsets, Type 1 diabetes patients had TCRB CDR3s that were moderately but significantly shorter.

Reverse transcription of all isolated RNA meant that expressed TCRB transcripts were sequenced. The protocol was immunoSEQ multiplex PCR, while the TCRdb copy is restricted to in-frame clones and leaves out a portion. This table has 95,000 to 110,000 clones, 25% to 35% appearing once. The CDR3 has 15 residues. V trimming: 4 bases; J trimming: 5 bases; junction bases outside the gene matches: 4. Looked up from germline, CDR1 is SGHNT and CDR2 is YYREEE (reference sequence). This clone was seen more than once but under ten times. Antigen: not known. Distinct nucleotide sequences in the sample also encode this CDR3.

The sequencing sample was made of central memory CD4+ T cells from blood. J is TRBJ2-1 and V is TRBV5-4, with 12 nucleotides matching TRBD2. This TCR was recovered from a woman aged 18-29 years with type 1 diabetes. The CDR3, as DNA: TGTGCCAGCAGCCTAAGACTAGCGGGAGACAATGAGCAGTTCTTC. As protein: CASSLRLAGDNEQFF.